Sequencing of this T cell receptor (beta chain) was carried out in a study of blood T cell repertoires in COVID-19. The data were produced by immunoSEQ multiplex PCR, yet TCRdb's version contains in-frame clones alone and is incomplete. The table records fewer than 250,000 clones, approximately 82% of them present only once. CDR3 length: 13 residues. Per the germline V gene, CDR1 is MNHEY and CDR2 is SVGAGI. Trimming stripped 7 bases from V and 4 bases from J, with 14 bases between. Sequencing was performed on peripheral blood. This TCR derives from a woman aged 40-49 years with acute or convalescent COVID-19. This chain connects TRBV6-5 to TRBJ2-7; possible D gene TRBD1, 6 bases. The CDR3 spells CASTEGVSYEQYF. CDR3 DNA: TGTGCCAGCACCGAGGGGGTGTCGTACGAGCAGTACTTC.